This T cell receptor (beta chain) came from a study of blood T cells in healthy people across ages. The study's findings and limits: Whereas aged donors had fewer naive CD4+ cells, long-lived donors had more of them and higher diversity. CMV status of donors was not determined, possibly confounding expanded clonotype changes.

A second PCR of 7 to 11 cycles used a sample-barcoded 5' primer and a J-beta primer mix. Each CDR3 protein is one row after TCRdb ran MiXCR on the 5' RACE reads. The table has roughly 680,000 distinct CDR3 sequences, 21% seen once. V lost 5 bases and J lost 6, with 24 bases in between. CDR1 SGHVS and CDR2 FQNEAQ come from the germline V gene. This CDR3 spans 17 amino acids. Donors were systemically healthy Caucasian individuals from Russia aged roughly 6 to 95 years. Each sample gave at least 6.5 million isolated PBMCs. As concerns this clonotype: No antigen is known for it.

The clonotype originates from a man between 65 and 85 years old in good health. The specimen was blood. The chain has TRBV7-8 and TRBJ2-3; weak D call: TRBD2 (6 bases). CDR3 amino acids: CASSPRASVGAGDTQYF. In DNA, the CDR3 is TGTGCCAGCAGCCCCCGGGCCTCAGTTGGGGCGGGGGATACGCAGTATTTT.